The 29 T cell receptor beta chains in this list originate from one sample, sequenced in a study of shared clonotypes between healthy human individuals. Libraries were prepared by immunoSEQ multiplex PCR; TCRdb keeps only in-frame clonotypes and omits some of them. This sample yields about 480,000 clones, of which roughly 78% are seen a single time; approximately 12% belongs to the top ten. Sequenced sample: PBMCs. Source of these receptors: a woman aged 40 to 49 in good health. Some clones in this sample may be carry-over from other donors' samples.

The rearrangement uses TRBV9 and TRBJ2-1, with 8 bases matching TRBD2. Losses at the gene ends were 3 bases for V and 4 bases for J; bases not matched to a gene: 6. The germline gives CDR1 SGDLS, CDR2 YYNGEE. The length of the CDR3 is 15 residues. For the CDR3, the DNA is TGTGCCAGCAGCGAAGCGGGAGATCTTTACAATGAGCAGTTCTTC. Its translation is CASSEAGDLYNEQFF.

On this clone: Other nucleotide sequences in the sample specify the same CDR3. The chain combines TRBV7-9 with TRBJ2-3; a weak D match, TRBD2 (6 bases). The V gene's germline CDR1 is SEHNR and CDR2 FQNEAQ (reference sequence). V was pared by 4 bases and J by 0 bases, with 14 bases between. This CDR3 region has 16 residues. CDR3 amino acids: CASSSGLAESTDTQYF. DNA of the CDR3: TGTGCCAGCAGCTCGGGACTGGCCGAAAGCACAGATACGCAGTATTTT.

The rearrangement links TRBV7-7 to TRBJ2-3; D gene uncertain. The V end was cut by 5 bases, the J end by 5 bases, with 11 bases between. The CDR3 loop spans 13 amino acids. CDR1 and CDR2 (germline): SSHAT, FNYEAQ (reference sequence). DNA for the CDR3: TGTGCCAGCAGCCCCCTAGGCTTAGATACGCAGTATTTT. It yields the protein CASSPLGLDTQYF. Complete variable domain (other parts from reference TRBV7-7 and TRBJ2-3): GAGVSQSPRYKVTKRGQDVTLRCDPISSHATLYWYQQALGQGPEFLTYFNYEAQPDKSGLPSDRFSAERPEGSISTLTIQRTEQRDSAMYRCASSPLGLDTQYFGPGTRLTVL.

CDR3 DNA sequence: TGTGCCAGCAGCCAAGATACGTGGTACAATGAGCAGTTCTTC. Translation: CASSQDTWYNEQFF. This chain joins TRBV14 and TRBJ2-1; D is unresolved. CDR3 length equals 14 residues. Trimming stripped 0 bases from V and 4 bases from J, with 7 bases between. Per germline, CDR1 SGHDN and CDR2 FVKESK. Based on the CDR3 plus reference TRBV14 and TRBJ2-1, the full variable domain is EAGVTQFPSHSVIEKGQTVTLRCDPISGHDNLYWYRRVMGKEIKFLLHFVKESKQDESGMPNNRFLAERTGGTYSTLKVQPAELEDSGVYFCASSQDTWYNEQFFGPGTRLTVL.

This chain uses TRBV29-1 with TRBJ1-2; a possible D gene is TRBD1 (6 bases). There are 14 residues in the CDR3. The germline V gene encodes CDR1 SQVTM and CDR2 ANQGSEA. V lost 3 bases, J lost 7 bases, and 18 bases lay in between. Here the CDR3 reads CSVDGGGDHAGYTF. The CDR3 coding sequence is TGCAGCGTTGATGGGGGCGGAGATCACGCTGGCTACACCTTC.

The V gene is TRBV5-1, the J gene TRBJ2-1; possible D gene TRBD1, 6 bases. V lost 2 bases and J 0 bases, leaving 12 bases between the germline ends. The CDR3 extends over 16 amino acids. Germline V gene data show CDR1 as SGHRS and CDR2 as YFSETQ. The CDR3 here is CASSLRDTRSYNEQFF. The CDR3 DNA sequence: TGCGCCAGCAGCTTACGGGACACCCGCTCCTACAATGAGCAGTTCTTC.

A single count supports this clone. The J gene is TRBJ1-2, the V gene TRBV7-2; D possibly corresponds to TRBD1 (5 bases). V was trimmed by 1 base and J by 6 bases, leaving 9 bases between them. This CDR3 spans 13 amino acids. The V gene's germline CDR1 is SGHTA and CDR2 FQGNSA. This CDR3 is CASSLVGENGYTF. As DNA, the CDR3 is TGTGCCAGCAGCTTAGTAGGGGAGAATGGCTACACCTTC.

This chain links TRBV9 with TRBJ1-3; tentatively, D is TRBD1 (6 bases). V lost 0 bases and J lost 4, with 11 bases in between. Germline loops: CDR1 SGDLS, CDR2 YYNGEE. There are 15 residues in the CDR3. In DNA form, the CDR3 reads TGTGCCAGCAGCGTAGCGGCAGGGGCAGGAAACACCATATATTTT. Protein sequence: CASSVAAGAGNTIYF.

The chain carries TRBV2 and TRBJ2-2; D possibly corresponds to TRBD2 (6 bases). From germline, CDR1 is SNHLY and CDR2 FYNNEI. The CDR3 sequence is 14 residues long. Trimming cost V 3 bases and J 6 bases, with 11 bases left between them. CDR3: CASSEVTSPGELFF. The DNA for the CDR3 is TGTGCCAGCAGTGAGGTGACTAGTCCCGGGGAGCTGTTTTTT.

The rearrangement uses TRBV7-6 and TRBJ2-7; D is possibly TRBD2 (6 bases). Germline lookup yields CDR1 SGHVS and CDR2 FNYEAQ. This CDR3 region has 14 residues. Deletions cut 3 bases from V and 6 bases from J, with 15 bases between. CDR3 bases: TGTGCCAGCAGCTTTGGGGGGTATTCTATCGAGCAGTACTTC. It specifies CASSFGGYSIEQYF.

This clone has ten or more counts. The gene calls are TRBV11-2 and TRBJ2-3; 7 nucleotides line up with TRBD2. J gave up 2 bases and V 5 bases, and 7 bases lay outside the gene matches. This CDR3 comprises 15 residues. Looked up from germline, CDR1 is SGHAT and CDR2 is FQNNGV. The CDR3 nucleotides are TGTGCCAGCAGCCCGGGGGGTCGAAACACAGATACGCAGTATTTT. Translation gives CASSPGGRNTDTQYF.

The chain employs TRBV4-3 and TRBJ2-6; D gene uncertain. The V end lost 0 bases, the J end lost 0 bases, and 6 bases lay between the germline ends. CDR1 LGHNA and CDR2 YSLEER come from the germline V gene. This CDR3 is 16 amino acids long. DNA for the CDR3: TGCGCCAGCAGCCAAGAAATGCACTCTGGGGCCAACGTCCTGACTTTC. Residues: CASSQEMHSGANVLTF.

The chain combines TRBV11-2 with TRBJ2-3; D uncertain. The CDR3 runs to 12 residues. V lost 3 bases and J 5 bases, leaving 6 bases between the germline ends. Germline V gene lookup returns CDR1 SGHAT and CDR2 FQNNGV. CDR3 nucleotide sequence: TGTGCCAGCAGCTTTAGATTAGATACGCAGTATTTT. The encoded protein is CASSFRLDTQYF. The whole variable domain, remainder taken from reference TRBV11-2 and TRBJ2-3, is EAGVAQSPRYKIIEKRQSVAFWCNPISGHATLYWYQQILGQGPKLLIQFQNNGVVDDSQLPKDRFSAERLKGVDSTLKIQPAKLEDSAVYLCASSFRLDTQYFGPGTRLTVL.

The chain is built from TRBV2 and TRBJ2-1; TRBD2 matches at 13 bases. After removal of 6 bases from V and 4 bases from J, the junction contained 6 bases not matched to a gene. The CDR3 length is 16 residues. Germline loops: CDR1 SNHLY, CDR2 FYNNEI. Here the CDR3 DNA reads TGTGCCAGCAGCGATGGACTAGCGGGAGTATACAATGAGCAGTTCTTC. Its translation: CASSDGLAGVYNEQFF.

The gene calls are TRBV5-5 and TRBJ1-2; 7 bases are shared with TRBD1. The V and J ends lost 4 bases and 3 bases, in that order; junction bases with no gene match: 3. The CDR3 has 13 residues. Looked up from germline, CDR1 is SGHKS and CDR2 is YYEKEE (reference sequence). CDR3 region: CASSNRGDYGYTF. The CDR3 DNA is TGTGCCAGCAGCAACAGGGGCGACTATGGCTACACCTTC.

To note about this clone: This same CDR3 is encoded by further DNA sequences in the sample. The chain couples TRBV18 to TRBJ2-1, with TRBD2 identical over 7 bases. The CDR3 is made up of 14 amino acids. Per the germline V gene, CDR1 is KGHSH and CDR2 is LQKENI. The V gene end was trimmed by 3 bases and the J gene end by 4 bases; junction bases not matched to a gene: 3. The CDR3 region is CASSPAGVYNEQFF. DNA for the CDR3: TGTGCCAGCTCACCCGCGGGAGTTTACAATGAGCAGTTCTTC.

The gene calls are TRBV30 and TRBJ2-7, with D uncertain. The J call may be mistaken, given a closer DNA end match to TRBJ2-1. Germline CDR1 GTSNPN, CDR2 SVGIG (reference sequence). This CDR3 contains 14 residues. CDR3 protein: CAWIPERSYNEQFF. The CDR3, as DNA: TGTGCCTGGATACCCGAACGTTCCTACAATGAGCAGTTCTTC.

The V and J genes are TRBV9 and TRBJ1-3, with 10 bases matching TRBD1. CDR1 SGDLS and CDR2 YYNGEE come from the germline V gene. The CDR3 is 15 residues long. J was trimmed by 4 bases and V by 3 bases; bases with no gene match: 4. CDR3 nucleotide sequence: TGTGCCAGCAGCGCCAGGACAGGGGGAGGAAACACCATATATTTT. Amino acids: CASSARTGGGNTIYF.

The genes are TRBV29-1 and TRBJ1-3, with TRBD1 matching over 7 bases. The germline CDR1 and CDR2 sequences are SQVTM and ANQGSEA. This CDR3 is 14 amino acids long. J gave up 0 bases and V 3 bases, and 2 bases lay outside the gene matches. The CDR3 sequence: CSVETGSSGNTIYF. The CDR3 nucleotides read TGCAGCGTTGAGACAGGGAGCTCTGGAAACACCATATATTTT.

The chain joins TRBV27 to TRBJ1-3; D is possibly TRBD1 (5 bases). The germline V and J ends were trimmed by 10 bases and 9 bases, with 19 bases remaining between them. Per the germline V gene, CDR1 is MNHEY and CDR2 is SMNVEV (reference sequence). The CDR3 is made up of 13 amino acids. CDR3 in DNA: TGTGCCACCCGAGGGGCGGCTGGTGGCACCATATATTTT. Its protein product is CATRGAAGGTIYF.

The chain combines TRBV5-1 with TRBJ1-3; D gene unclear. The germline gives CDR1 SGHRS, CDR2 YFSETQ. Trimming pared 2 bases from V and 0 bases from J, leaving 6 bases between. The CDR3 loop spans 14 amino acids. For the CDR3, the DNA is TGCGCCAGCAGCTTTGTGGGCTCTGGAAACACCATATATTTT. As protein: CASSFVGSGNTIYF.

The rearrangement joins TRBV5-1 to TRBJ2-1; D remains unclear. Deletions cut 2 bases from V and 1 base from J, with 10 bases between. Germline CDR1 is SGHRS and CDR2 is YFSETQ. This CDR3 is 15 amino acids long. The chain's CDR3 is CASSFTGGSYNEQFF. In nucleotides, the CDR3 is TGCGCCAGCAGCTTTACGGGCGGTTCCTACAATGAGCAGTTCTTC.

As to this clone: Other DNA sequences within the sample encode an identical CDR3. This rearrangement joins TRBV7-2 to TRBJ2-7; 9 positions agree with TRBD2. This CDR3 comprises 14 residues. CDR1 is SGHTA, CDR2 FQGNSA, per germline. With 3 bases clipped from V and 6 bases from J, the junction kept 6 bases outside the gene matches. This CDR3 reads CASSFAGGPGEQYF. In DNA, the CDR3 is TGTGCCAGCAGCTTTGCGGGAGGGCCCGGCGAGCAGTACTTC.

The chain recombines TRBV10-3 with TRBJ2-1; 7 bases match TRBD2. The CDR3 is made up of 15 amino acids. Unmatched junction bases numbered 7, after V lost 3 bases and J lost 5 bases. Germline V lookup: CDR1 ENHRY, CDR2 SYGVKD. The CDR3 DNA reads TGTGCCATCAGTGAATCTCTAGCGGCCGACAATGAGCAGTTCTTC. Encoded protein: CAISESLAADNEQFF.

This clone showed up just once. The chain employs TRBV28 and TRBJ2-1, with no clear D. Trimming pared 2 bases from V and 8 bases from J, leaving 4 bases between. Per the germline V gene, CDR1 is MDHEN and CDR2 is SYDVKM. The CDR3 has 11 amino acids. CDR3 DNA: TGTGCCAGCAGTTTAGGTTATGAGCAGTTCTTC. Its translation is CASSLGYEQFF.

This clone has at least ten counts. The chain has TRBV4-2 and TRBJ2-1; possibly TRBD1 for D (6 bases). This CDR3 spans 17 amino acids. Between the trimmed V and J ends, which lost 0 bases and 1 base, there was a span of 13 bases. The germline gives CDR1 LGHNA, CDR2 YNFKEQ. CDR3 residues: CASSQDADSRSYNEQFF. CDR3 nucleotide sequence: TGTGCCAGCAGCCAAGATGCGGACAGCCGTTCCTACAATGAGCAGTTCTTC.

The table lists this clone with a count of one. The chain joins TRBV19 to TRBJ1-3, with a tentative D call TRBD1 (5 bases). Trimming stripped 5 bases from V and 0 bases from J, with 14 bases between. The length of the CDR3 is 16 residues. Germline values: CDR1 LNHDA, CDR2 SQIVND (reference sequence). The CDR3 DNA reads as TGTGCCAGTAGTCCGACAGTCGGCTCCTCTGGAAACACCATATATTTT. The encoded protein is CASSPTVGSSGNTIYF. Supplemented by reference TRBV19 and TRBJ1-3, the full variable domain reads DGGITQSPKYLFRKEGQNVTLSCEQNLNHDAMYWYRQDPGQGLRLIYYSQIVNDFQKGDIAEGYSVSREKKESFPLTVTSAQKNPTAFYLCASSPTVGSSGNTIYFGEGSWLTVV.

This rearrangement joins TRBV19 to TRBJ2-3, with a weak D call TRBD2 (7 bases). Germline CDR1 LNHDA, CDR2 SQIVND (reference sequence). This CDR3 is 16 amino acids long. V was pared by 5 bases and J by 1 base, with 16 bases between. CDR3 sequence reads: CASSSRRGLGTDTQYF. The CDR3 region has the DNA TGTGCCAGTAGTTCCCGGCGGGGGCTTGGCACAGATACGCAGTATTTT.

The chain uses TRBV2 and TRBJ1-6; the D is unclear. The CDR3 consists of 11 residues. V lost 4 bases, J lost 8 bases, and 3 bases lay in between. The germline gives CDR1 SNHLY, CDR2 FYNNEI. The CDR3: CASSGHSPLHF. CDR3 coding DNA: TGTGCCAGCAGTGGGCATTCACCCCTCCACTTT.